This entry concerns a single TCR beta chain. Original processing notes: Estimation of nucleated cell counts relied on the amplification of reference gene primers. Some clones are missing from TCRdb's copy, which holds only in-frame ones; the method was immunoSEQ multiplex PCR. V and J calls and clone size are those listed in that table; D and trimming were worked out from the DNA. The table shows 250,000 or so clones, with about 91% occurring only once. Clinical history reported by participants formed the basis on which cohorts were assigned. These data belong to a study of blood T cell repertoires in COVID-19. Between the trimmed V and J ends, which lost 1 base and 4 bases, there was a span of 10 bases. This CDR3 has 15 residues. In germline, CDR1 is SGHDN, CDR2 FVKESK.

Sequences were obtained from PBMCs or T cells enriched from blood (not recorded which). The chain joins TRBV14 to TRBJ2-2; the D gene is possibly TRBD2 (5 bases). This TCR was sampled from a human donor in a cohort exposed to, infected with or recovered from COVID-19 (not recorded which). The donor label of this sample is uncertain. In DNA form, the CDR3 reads TGTGCCAGCAGCCAAGTGAGGGCGGGCACCGGGGAGCTGTTTTTT. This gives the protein CASSQVRAGTGELFF.